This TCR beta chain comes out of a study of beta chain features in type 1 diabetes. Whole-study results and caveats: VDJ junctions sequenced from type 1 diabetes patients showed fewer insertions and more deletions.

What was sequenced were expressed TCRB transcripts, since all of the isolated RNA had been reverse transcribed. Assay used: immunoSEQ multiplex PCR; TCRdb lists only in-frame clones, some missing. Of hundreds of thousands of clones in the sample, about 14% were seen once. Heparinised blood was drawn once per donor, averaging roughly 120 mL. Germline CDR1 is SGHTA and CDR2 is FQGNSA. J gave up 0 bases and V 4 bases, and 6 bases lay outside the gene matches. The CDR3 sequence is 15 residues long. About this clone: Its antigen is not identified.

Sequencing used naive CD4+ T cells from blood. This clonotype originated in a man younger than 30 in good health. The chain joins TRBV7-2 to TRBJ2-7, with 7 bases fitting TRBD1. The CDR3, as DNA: TGTGCCAGCAGCTACACAGGGGTCCCCTCCTACGAGCAGTACTTC. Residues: CASSYTGVPSYEQYF.